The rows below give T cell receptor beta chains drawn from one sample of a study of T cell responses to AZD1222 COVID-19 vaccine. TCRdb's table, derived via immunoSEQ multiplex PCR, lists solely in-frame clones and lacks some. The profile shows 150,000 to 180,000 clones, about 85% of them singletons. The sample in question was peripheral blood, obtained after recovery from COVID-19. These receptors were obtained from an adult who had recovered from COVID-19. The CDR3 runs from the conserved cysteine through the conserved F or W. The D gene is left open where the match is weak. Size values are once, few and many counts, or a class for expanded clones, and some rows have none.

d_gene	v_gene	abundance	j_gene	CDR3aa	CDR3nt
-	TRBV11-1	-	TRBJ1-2	CASSLAGRNYGYTF	TGTGCCAGCAGCTTAGCTGGCCGAAACTATGGCTACACCTTC
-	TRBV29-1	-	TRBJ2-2	CSAMTSNTGELFF	TGCAGCGCTATGACATCGAACACCGGGGAGCTGTTTTTT
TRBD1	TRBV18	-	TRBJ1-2	CASSPKVGQGATNYGYTF	TGTGCCAGCTCACCGAAGGTCGGACAGGGGGCTACTAACTATGGCTACACCTTC
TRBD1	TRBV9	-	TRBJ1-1	CASRAQGVGAEAFF	TGTGCCAGCCGAGCCCAGGGGGTAGGGGCTGAAGCTTTCTTT
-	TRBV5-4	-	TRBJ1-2	CASSPQGSRYGYTF	TGTGCCAGCAGCCCTCAGGGCTCTAGGTATGGCTACACCTTC
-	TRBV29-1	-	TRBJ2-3	CSVEDLYTGSTDTQYF	TGCAGCGTTGAAGATCTGTACACAGGGAGCACAGATACGCAGTATTTT
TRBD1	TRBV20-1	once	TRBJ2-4	CSASTIRDRENIQYF	TGCAGTGCTAGTACTATCCGGGACAGAGAAAACATTCAGTACTTC
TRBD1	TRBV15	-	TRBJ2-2	CATSRQGVGNTGELFF	TGTGCCACCAGCAGGCAGGGGGTCGGGAACACCGGGGAGCTGTTTTTT
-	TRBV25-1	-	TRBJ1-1	CASSGVVTEAFF	TGTGCCAGCAGCGGGGTTGTAACTGAAGCTTTCTTT
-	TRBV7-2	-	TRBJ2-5	CASSKGGGETQYF	TGTGCCAGCAGTAAGGGGGGGGGAGAGACCCAGTACTTC
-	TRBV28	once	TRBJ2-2	CASSYRRTGELFF	TGTGCCAGCAGCTACCGTAGGACCGGGGAGCTGTTTTTT
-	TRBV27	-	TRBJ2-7	CASSLYGPEYEQYF	TGTGCCAGCAGTTTATACGGACCGGAATACGAGCAGTACTTC
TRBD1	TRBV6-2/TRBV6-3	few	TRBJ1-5	CASSYAGGGNQPQHF	TGTGCCAGCAGTTACGCAGGGGGCGGGAATCAGCCCCAGCATTTT
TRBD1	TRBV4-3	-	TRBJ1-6	CASSQAPRQGRSPLHF	TGCGCCAGCAGCCAAGCGCCCCGACAGGGCAGGTCACCCCTCCACTTT
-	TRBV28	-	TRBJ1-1	CASSPPLPEAFF	TGTGCCAGCAGTCCTCCTCTTCCCGAAGCTTTCTTT
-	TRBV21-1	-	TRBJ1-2	CASSKGGYHYGYTF	TGTGCCAGCAGCAAAGGAGGGTACCACTATGGCTACACCTTC
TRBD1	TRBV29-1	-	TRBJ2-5	CSVDGTGEETQYF	TGCAGCGTGGATGGGACAGGGGAAGAGACCCAGTACTTC